This TCR beta chain was captured in a study of cytomegalovirus exposure and HLA in healthy donors. The V gene's germline CDR1 is SGHRS and CDR2 YFSETQ. Trimming removed 1 base from V and 4 bases from J; junction bases left unmatched: 14. The CDR3 runs 19 residues. This clone came up once. TCRdb's table, derived via immunoSEQ multiplex PCR, lists solely in-frame clones and lacks some. The sample shows over 100,000 clones, 88% of them seen only once. The sample comprised PBMCs. The chain links TRBV5-1 to TRBJ2-3, with TRBD2 matching over 11 bases. The sequence was obtained from a woman under 30 in good health and CMV-seronegative. CDR3 DNA sequence: TGCGCCAGCAGCTTGAATTTCTTAGCGGGGGGGCAGGTGGCAGATACGCAGTATTTT. Translation: CASSLNFLAGGQVADTQYF.